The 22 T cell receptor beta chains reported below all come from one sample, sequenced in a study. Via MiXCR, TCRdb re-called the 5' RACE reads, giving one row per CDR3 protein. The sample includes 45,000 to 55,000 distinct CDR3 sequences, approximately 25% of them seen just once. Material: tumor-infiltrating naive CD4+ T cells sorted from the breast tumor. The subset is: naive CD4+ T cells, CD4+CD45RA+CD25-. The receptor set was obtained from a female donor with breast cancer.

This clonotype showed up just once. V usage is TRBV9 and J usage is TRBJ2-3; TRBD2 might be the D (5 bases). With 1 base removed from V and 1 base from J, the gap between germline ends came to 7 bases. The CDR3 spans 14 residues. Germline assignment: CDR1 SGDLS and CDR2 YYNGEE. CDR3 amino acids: CASSVRRGTDTQYF. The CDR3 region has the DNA TGTGCCAGCAGCGTAAGGCGGGGCACAGATACGCAGTATTTT.

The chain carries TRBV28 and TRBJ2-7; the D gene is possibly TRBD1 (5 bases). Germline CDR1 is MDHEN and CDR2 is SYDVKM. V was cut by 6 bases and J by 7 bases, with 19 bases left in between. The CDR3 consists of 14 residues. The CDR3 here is CASSNPEKDREQYF. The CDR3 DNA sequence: TGTGCCAGCAGCAACCCAGAAAAAGACAGAGAGCAGTACTTC.

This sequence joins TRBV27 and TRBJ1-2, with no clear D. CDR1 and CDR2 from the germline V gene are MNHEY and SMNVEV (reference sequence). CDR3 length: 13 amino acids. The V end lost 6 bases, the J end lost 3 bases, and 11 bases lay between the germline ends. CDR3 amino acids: CASRKVPDYGYTF. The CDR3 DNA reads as TGTGCCAGCAGAAAAGTACCCGACTATGGCTACACCTTC.

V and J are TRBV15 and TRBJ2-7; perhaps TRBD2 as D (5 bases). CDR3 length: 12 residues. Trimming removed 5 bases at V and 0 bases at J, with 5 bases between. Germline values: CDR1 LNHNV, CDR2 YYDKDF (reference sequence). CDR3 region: CATSRDSYEQYF. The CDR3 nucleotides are TGTGCCACCAGCCGGGACTCCTACGAGCAGTACTTC.

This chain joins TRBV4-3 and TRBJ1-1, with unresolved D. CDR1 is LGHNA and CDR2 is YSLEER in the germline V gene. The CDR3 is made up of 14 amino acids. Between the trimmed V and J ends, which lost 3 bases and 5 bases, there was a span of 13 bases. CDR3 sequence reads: CASSHVDGRTEAFF. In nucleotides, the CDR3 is TGCGCCAGCAGCCATGTCGACGGTCGGACTGAAGCTTTCTTT.

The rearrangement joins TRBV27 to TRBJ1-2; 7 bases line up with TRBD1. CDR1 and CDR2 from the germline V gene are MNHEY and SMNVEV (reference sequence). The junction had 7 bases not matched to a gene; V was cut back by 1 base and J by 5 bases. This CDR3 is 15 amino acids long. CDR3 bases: TGTGCCAGCAGTTTATTGGGGGGACAGACTTATGGCTACACCTTC. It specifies CASSLLGGQTYGYTF.

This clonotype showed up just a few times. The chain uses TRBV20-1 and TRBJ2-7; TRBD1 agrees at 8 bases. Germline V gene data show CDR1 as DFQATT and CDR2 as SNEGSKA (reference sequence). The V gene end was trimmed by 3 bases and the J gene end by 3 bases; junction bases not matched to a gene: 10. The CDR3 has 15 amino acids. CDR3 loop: CSASRNPTGVYEQYF. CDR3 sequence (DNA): TGCAGTGCTAGTCGAAACCCGACAGGGGTCTACGAGCAGTACTTC.

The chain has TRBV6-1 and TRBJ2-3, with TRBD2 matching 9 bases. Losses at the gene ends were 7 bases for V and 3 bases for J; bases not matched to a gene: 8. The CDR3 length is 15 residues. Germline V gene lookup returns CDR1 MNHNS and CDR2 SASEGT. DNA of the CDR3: TGTGCCAGCACCCGCCTAGCGGGAAGTACAGATACGCAGTATTTT. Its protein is CASTRLAGSTDTQYF.

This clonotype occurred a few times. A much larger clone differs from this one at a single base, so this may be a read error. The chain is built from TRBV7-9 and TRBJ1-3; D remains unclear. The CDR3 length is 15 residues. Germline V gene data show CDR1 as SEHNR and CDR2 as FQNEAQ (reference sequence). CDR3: CASSPPPRYGDTIYF. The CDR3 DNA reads TGTGCCAGCAGCCCCCCCCCGCGTTATGGAGACACCATATATTTT.

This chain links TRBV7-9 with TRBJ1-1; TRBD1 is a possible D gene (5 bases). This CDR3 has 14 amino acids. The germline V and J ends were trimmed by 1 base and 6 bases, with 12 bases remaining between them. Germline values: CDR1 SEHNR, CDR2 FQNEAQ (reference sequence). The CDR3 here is CASSLGGVSPEAFF. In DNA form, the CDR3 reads TGTGCCAGCAGCTTAGGGGGGGTGTCCCCTGAAGCTTTCTTT.

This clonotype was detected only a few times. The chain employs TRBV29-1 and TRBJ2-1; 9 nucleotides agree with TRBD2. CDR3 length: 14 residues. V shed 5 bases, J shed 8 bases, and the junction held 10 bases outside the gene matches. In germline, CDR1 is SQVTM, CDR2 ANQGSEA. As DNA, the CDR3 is TGCAGCGTTAGCGGTGCGGGAGGGGCGGATGAGCAGTTCTTC. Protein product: CSVSGAGGADEQFF.

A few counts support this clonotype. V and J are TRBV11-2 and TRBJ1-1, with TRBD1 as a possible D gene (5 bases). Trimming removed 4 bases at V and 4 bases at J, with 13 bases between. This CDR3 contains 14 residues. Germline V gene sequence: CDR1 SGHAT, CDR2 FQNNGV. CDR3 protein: CASSYWRGGTEAFF. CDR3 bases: TGTGCCAGCAGCTATTGGAGGGGAGGCACTGAAGCTTTCTTT.

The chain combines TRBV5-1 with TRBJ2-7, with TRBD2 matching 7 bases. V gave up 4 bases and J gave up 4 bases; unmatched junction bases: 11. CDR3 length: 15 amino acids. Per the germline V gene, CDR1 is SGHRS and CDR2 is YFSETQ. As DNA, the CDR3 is TGCGCCAGCAGCCGGACTGGGCGGGAGTCTTACGAGCAGTACTTC. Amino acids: CASSRTGRESYEQYF. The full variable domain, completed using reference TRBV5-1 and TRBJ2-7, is KAGVTQTPRYLIKTRGQQVTLSCSPISGHRSVSWYQQTPGQGLQFLFEYFSETQRNKGNFPGRFSGRQFSNSRSEMNVSTLELGDSALYLCASSRTGRESYEQYFGPGTRLTVT.

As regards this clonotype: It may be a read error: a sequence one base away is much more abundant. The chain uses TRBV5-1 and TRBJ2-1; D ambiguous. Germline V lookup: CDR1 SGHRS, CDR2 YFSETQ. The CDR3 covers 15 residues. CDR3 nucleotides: TGCGCCATCAGCTTGGCGACCCCCTCCTACAATGAGCAGTTCTTC. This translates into CAISLATPSYNEQFF.

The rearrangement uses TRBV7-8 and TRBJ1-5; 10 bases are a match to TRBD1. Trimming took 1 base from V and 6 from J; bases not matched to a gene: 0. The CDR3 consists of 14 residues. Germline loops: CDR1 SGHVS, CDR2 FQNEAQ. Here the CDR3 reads CASSLGDRGQPQHF. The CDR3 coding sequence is TGTGCCAGCAGCTTAGGGGACAGGGGTCAGCCCCAGCATTTT.

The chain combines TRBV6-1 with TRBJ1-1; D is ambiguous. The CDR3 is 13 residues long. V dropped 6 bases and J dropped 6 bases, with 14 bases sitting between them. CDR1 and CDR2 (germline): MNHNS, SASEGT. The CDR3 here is CASSIQAVAEAFF. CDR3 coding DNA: TGTGCCAGCAGCATCCAGGCGGTTGCTGAAGCTTTCTTT.

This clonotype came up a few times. This CDR3 reads CASSPGLSRALYGYTF. CDR3 nucleotides: TGCGCCAGCAGCCCCGGTCTCTCACGGGCTTTATATGGCTACACCTTC. The V and J genes are TRBV5-1 and TRBJ1-2; D is unclear. Germline V gene sequence: CDR1 SGHRS, CDR2 YFSETQ. Trimming took off 4 bases at V and 5 bases at J, with 21 bases between the two ends. This CDR3 region has 16 residues.

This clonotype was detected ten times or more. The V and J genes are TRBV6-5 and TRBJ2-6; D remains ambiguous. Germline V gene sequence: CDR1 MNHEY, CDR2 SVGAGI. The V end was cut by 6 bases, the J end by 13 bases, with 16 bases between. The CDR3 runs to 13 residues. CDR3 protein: CASSLDPSRVLTF. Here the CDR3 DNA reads TGTGCCAGCAGCCTGGATCCTTCCAGAGTCCTGACTTTC.

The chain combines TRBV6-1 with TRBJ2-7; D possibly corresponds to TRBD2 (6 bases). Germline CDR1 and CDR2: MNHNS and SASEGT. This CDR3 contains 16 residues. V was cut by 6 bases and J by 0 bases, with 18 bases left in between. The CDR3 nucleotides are TGTGCCAGCAGCCGGGACTCAACCCTTCCCTCCTACGAGCAGTACTTC. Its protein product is CASSRDSTLPSYEQYF.

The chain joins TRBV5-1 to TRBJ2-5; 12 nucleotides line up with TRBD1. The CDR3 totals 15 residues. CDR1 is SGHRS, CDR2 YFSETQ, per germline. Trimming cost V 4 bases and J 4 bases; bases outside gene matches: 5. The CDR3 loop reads CASSPGTGGSETQYF. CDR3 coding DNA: TGCGCCAGCAGCCCCGGGACAGGGGGCTCAGAGACCCAGTACTTC.

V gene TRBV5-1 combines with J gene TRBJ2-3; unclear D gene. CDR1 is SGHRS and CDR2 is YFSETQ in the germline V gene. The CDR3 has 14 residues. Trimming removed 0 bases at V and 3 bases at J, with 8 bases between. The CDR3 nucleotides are TGCGCCAGCAGCTTGGGGAGACCGACAGATACGCAGTATTTT. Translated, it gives CASSLGRPTDTQYF.

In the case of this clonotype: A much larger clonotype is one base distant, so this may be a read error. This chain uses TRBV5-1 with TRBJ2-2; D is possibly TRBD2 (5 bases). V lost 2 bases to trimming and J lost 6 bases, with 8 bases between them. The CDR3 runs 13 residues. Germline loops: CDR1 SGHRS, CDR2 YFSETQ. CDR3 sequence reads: CASSFSEAGELFF. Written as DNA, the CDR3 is TGCGCCAGCAGCTTTTCGGAGGCCGGGGAGCTGTTTTTT.